This T cell receptor beta chain derives from a study of molecular identifiers for immune sequencing clone quantification. CDR1 and CDR2 from the germline V gene are DFQATT and SNEGSKA (reference sequence). The CDR3 length equals 11 residues, ends included. This clonotype was counted at least ten times. The CDR3 does not end in the conserved phenylalanine or tryptophan, so this is likely a read error. No DNA is shown, since the ends of the CDR3 on it are uncertain; the CDR3 is the one TCRdb lists. Libraries of bulk TCR were made by previously described methods (with listed TCR primers). TCRdb reprocessed the PCR reads via MiXCR and lists one record per CDR3 protein. Of about 640,000 distinct CDR3 sequences in the sample, around 20% were seen once. The sorting of naive CD8 T cells used the CD8+CD4-CCR7+CD45RA+ phenotype.

The origin of this receptor is a human donor in good health. Some libraries in this study had Jurkat cell RNA spiked in. Sequencing was done on a sample of naive CD8+ T cells from blood, with Jurkat cell RNA spiked in. Subset reported: FACS-sorted CD8+CD4-CCR7+CD45RA+ naive T cells. V and J are TRBV20-1 and TRBJ2-7; TRBD1, as called in the table, went unchecked against the DNA. This CDR3 reads CSARDTGTFIM.